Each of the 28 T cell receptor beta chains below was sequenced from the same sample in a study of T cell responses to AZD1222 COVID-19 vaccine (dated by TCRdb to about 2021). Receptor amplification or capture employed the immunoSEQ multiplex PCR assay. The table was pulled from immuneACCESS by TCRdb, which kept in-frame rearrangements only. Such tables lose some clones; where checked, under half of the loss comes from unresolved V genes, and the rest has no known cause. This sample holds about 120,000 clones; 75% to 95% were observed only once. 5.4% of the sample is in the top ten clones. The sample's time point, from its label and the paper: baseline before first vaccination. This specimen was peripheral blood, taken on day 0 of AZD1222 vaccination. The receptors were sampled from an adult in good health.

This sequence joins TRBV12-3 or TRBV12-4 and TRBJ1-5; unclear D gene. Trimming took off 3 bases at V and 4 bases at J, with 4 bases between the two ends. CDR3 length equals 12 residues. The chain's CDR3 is CASSFTNQPQHF. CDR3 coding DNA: TGTGCCAGCAGTTTTACTAATCAGCCCCAGCATTTT.

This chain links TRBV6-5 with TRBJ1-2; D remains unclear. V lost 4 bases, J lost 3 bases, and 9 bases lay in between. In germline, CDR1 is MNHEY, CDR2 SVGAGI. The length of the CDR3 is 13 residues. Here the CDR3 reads CASSSREDYGYTF. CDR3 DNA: TGTGCCAGCAGTTCTCGGGAGGACTATGGCTACACCTTC.

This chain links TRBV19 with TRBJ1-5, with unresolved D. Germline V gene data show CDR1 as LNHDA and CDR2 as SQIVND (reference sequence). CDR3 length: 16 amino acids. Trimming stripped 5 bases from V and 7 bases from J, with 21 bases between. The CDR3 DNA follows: TGTGCCAGTAGTCATAACGGCGCGGGCGGAAGGCAGCCCCAGCATTTT. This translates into CASSHNGAGGRQPQHF. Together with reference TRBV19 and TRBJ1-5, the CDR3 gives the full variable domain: DGGITQSPKYLFRKEGQNVTLSCEQNLNHDAMYWYRQDPGQGLRLIYYSQIVNDFQKGDIAEGYSVSREKKESFPLTVTSAQKNPTAFYLCASSHNGAGGRQPQHFGDGTRLSIL.

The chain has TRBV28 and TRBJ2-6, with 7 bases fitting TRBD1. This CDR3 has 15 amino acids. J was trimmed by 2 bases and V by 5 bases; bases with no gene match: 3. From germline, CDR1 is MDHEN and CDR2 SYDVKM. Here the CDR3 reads CASSKQGTGANVLTF. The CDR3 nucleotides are TGTGCCAGCAGTAAACAGGGGACTGGGGCCAACGTCCTGACTTTC.

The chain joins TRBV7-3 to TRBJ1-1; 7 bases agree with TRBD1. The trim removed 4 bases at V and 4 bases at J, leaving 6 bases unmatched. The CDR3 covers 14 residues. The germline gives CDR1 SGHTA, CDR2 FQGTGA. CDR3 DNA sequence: TGTGCCAGCAGCTCGTCAGGGGGTTCCACTGAAGCTTTCTTT. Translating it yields CASSSSGGSTEAFF. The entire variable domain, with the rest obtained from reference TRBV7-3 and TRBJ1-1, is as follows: GAGVSQTPSNKVTEKGKYVELRCDPISGHTALYWYRQSLGQGPEFLIYFQGTGAADDSGLPNDRFFAVRPEGSVSTLKIQRTERGDSAVYLCASSSSGGSTEAFFGQGTRLTVV.

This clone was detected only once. CDR3 DNA sequence: TGTGCCAGCAGCCCCCGGGACAGCAATCAGCCCCAGCATTTT. This sequence encodes CASSPRDSNQPQHF. The genes are TRBV4-2 and TRBJ1-5, with D perhaps TRBD1 (5 bases). V was shortened by 4 bases and J by 1 base, with 8 bases between the two germline ends. Per germline, CDR1 LGHNA and CDR2 YNFKEQ. The CDR3 is 14 amino acids.

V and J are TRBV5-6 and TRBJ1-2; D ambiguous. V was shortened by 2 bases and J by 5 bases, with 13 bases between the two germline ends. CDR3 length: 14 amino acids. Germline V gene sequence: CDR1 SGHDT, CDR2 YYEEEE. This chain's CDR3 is CASSLDARMYGYTF. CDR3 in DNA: TGTGCCAGCAGCTTAGATGCCAGGATGTATGGCTACACCTTC.

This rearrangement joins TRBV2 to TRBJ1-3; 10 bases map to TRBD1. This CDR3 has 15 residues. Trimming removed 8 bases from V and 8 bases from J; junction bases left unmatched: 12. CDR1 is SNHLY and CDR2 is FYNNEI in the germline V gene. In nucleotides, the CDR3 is TGTGCCAGCGGGAATAGACAGGGGGCTTTAGACACCATATATTTT. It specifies CASGNRQGALDTIYF.

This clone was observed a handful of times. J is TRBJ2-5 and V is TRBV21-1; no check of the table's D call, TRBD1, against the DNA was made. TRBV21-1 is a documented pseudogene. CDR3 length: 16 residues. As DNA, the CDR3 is TGTGCCAGCAGCCGGGGACAGGTCGGTTCCCGAGAGACCCAGTACTTC. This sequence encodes CASSRGQVGSRETQYF.

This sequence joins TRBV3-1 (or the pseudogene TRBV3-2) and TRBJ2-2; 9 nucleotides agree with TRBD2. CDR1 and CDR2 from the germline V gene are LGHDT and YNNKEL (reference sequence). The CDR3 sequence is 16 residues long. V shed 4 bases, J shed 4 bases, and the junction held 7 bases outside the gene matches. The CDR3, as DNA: TGTGCCAGCAGCCTCCGCTCTAGCGGGACCACCGGGGAGCTGTTTTTT. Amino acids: CASSLRSSGTTGELFF.

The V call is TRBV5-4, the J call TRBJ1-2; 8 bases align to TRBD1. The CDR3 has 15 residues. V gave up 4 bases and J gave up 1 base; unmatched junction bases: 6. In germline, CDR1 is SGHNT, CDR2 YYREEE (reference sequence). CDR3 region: CASSIEGQVNYGYTF. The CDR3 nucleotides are TGTGCCAGCAGCATAGAGGGACAGGTTAACTATGGCTACACCTTC.

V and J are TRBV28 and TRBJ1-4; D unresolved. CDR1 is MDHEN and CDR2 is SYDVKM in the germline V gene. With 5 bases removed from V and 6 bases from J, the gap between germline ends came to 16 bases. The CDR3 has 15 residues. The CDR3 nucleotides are TGTGCCAGCAGTCCCCCCAGAGGGATAGATGAAAAACTGTTTTTT. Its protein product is CASSPPRGIDEKLFF.

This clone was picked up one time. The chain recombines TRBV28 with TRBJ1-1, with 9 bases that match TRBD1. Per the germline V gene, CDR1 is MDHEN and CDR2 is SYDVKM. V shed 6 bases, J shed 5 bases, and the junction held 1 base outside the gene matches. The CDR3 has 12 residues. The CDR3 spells CASRQGATEAFF. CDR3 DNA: TGTGCCAGCAGACAGGGGGCGACTGAAGCTTTCTTT.

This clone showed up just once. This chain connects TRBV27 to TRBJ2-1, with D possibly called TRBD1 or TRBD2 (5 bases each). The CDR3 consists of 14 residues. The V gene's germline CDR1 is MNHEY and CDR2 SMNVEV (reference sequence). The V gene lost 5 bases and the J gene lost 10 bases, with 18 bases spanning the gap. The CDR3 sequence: CASSLRFEGIEQFF. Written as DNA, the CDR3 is TGTGCCAGCAGTCTCCGATTCGAGGGGATCGAGCAGTTCTTC.

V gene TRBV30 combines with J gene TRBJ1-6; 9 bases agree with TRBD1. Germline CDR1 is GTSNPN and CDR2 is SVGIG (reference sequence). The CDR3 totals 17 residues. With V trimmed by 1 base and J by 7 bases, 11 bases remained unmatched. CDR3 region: CAWSAQQGAQPNSPLHF. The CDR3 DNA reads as TGTGCCTGGAGTGCACAACAGGGGGCCCAGCCCAATTCACCCCTCCACTTT.

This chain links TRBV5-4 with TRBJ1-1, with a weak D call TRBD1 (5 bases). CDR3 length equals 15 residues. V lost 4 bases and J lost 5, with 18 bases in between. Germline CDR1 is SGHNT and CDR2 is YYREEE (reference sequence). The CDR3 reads CASSPPRGGGTEAFF. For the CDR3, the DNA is TGTGCCAGCAGCCCACCCCGGGGCGGGGGGACTGAAGCTTTCTTT.

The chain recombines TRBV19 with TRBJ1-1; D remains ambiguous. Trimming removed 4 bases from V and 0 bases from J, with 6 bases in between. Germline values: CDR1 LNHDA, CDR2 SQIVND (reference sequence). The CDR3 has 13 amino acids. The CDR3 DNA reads TGTGCCAGTAGTACAGAAATGAACACTGAAGCTTTCTTT. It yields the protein CASSTEMNTEAFF.

CDR3 loop: CASSRLSGVNEQFF. The CDR3 nucleotides read TGTGCCAGCTCTCGGTTATCGGGGGTCAATGAGCAGTTCTTC. The chain is built from TRBV18 and TRBJ2-1, with a tentative D call TRBD2 (6 bases). Trimming took 6 bases from V and 6 from J, leaving 15 bases between them. The V gene's germline CDR1 is KGHSH and CDR2 LQKENI. The CDR3 runs to 14 residues.

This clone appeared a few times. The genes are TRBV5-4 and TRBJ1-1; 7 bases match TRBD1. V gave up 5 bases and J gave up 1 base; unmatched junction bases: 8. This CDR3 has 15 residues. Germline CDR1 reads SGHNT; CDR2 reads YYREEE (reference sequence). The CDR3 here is CASSLTGAKNTEAFF. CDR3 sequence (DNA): TGTGCCAGCAGTCTCACAGGGGCGAAGAACACTGAAGCTTTCTTT.

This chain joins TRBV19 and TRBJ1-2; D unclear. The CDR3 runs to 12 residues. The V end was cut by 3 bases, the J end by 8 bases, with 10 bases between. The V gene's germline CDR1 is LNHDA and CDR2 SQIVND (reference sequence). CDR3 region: CASSIWSLGYTF. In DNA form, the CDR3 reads TGTGCCAGTAGTATTTGGAGTTTGGGCTACACCTTC. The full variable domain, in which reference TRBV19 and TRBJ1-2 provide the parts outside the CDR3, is DGGITQSPKYLFRKEGQNVTLSCEQNLNHDAMYWYRQDPGQGLRLIYYSQIVNDFQKGDIAEGYSVSREKKESFPLTVTSAQKNPTAFYLCASSIWSLGYTFGSGTRLTVV.

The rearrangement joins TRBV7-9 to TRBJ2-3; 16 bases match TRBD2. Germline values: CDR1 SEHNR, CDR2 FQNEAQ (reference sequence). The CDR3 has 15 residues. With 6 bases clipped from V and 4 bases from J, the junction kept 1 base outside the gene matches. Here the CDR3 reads CASRGTSGRADTQYF. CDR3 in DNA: TGTGCCAGCAGAGGGACTAGCGGGAGGGCAGATACGCAGTATTTT.

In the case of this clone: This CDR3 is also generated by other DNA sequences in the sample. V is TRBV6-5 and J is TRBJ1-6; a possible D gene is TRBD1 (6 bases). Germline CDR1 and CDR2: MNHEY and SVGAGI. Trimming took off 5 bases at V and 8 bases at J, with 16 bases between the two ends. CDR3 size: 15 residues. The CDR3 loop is CASSRKGVGDSPLHF. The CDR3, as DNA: TGTGCCAGCAGTAGAAAGGGGGTCGGAGATTCACCCCTCCACTTT.

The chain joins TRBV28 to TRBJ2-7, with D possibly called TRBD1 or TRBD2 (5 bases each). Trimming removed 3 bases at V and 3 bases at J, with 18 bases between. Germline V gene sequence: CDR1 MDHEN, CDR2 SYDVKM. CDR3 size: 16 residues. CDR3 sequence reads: CASSFEGLRTYYEQYF. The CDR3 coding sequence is TGTGCCAGCAGTTTTGAGGGGCTACGGACCTACTACGAGCAGTACTTC.

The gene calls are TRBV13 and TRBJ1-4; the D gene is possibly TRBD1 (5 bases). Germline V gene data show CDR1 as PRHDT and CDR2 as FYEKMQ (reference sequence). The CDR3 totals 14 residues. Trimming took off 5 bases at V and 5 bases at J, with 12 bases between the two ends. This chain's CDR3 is CASSPKGRNEKLFF. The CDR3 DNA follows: TGTGCCAGCAGCCCTAAGGGGAGGAATGAAAAACTGTTTTTT.

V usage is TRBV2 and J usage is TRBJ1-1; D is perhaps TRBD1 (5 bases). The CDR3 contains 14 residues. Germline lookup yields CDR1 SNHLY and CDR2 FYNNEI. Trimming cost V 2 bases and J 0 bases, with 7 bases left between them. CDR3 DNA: TGTGCCAGCAGTGAATGGGGGGTGAACACTGAAGCTTTCTTT. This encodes CASSEWGVNTEAFF. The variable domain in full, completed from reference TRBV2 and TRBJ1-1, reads EPEVTQTPSHQVTQMGQEVILRCVPISNHLYFYWYRQILGQKVEFLVSFYNNEISEKSEIFDDQFSVERPDGSNFTLKIRSTKLEDSAMYFCASSEWGVNTEAFFGQGTRLTVV.

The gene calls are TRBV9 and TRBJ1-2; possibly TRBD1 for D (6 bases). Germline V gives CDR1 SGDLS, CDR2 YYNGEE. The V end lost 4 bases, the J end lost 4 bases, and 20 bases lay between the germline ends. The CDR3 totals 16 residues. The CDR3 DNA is TGTGCCAGCAGCCCGGGGGGGTTGCAGGGGATCTATGGCTACACCTTC. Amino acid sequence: CASSPGGLQGIYGYTF.

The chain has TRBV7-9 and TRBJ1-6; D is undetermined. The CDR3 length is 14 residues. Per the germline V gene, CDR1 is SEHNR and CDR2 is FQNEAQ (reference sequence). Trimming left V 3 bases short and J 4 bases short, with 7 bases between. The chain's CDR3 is CASSFDGYNSPLHF. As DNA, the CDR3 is TGTGCCAGCAGCTTCGACGGATATAATTCACCCCTCCACTTT.

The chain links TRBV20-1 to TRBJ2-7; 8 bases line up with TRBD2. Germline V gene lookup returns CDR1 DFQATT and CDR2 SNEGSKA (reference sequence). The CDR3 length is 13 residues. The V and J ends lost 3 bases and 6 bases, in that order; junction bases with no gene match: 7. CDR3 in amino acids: CSASRGRGAEQYF. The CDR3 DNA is TGCAGTGCTAGTAGAGGGCGGGGGGCCGAGCAGTACTTC.